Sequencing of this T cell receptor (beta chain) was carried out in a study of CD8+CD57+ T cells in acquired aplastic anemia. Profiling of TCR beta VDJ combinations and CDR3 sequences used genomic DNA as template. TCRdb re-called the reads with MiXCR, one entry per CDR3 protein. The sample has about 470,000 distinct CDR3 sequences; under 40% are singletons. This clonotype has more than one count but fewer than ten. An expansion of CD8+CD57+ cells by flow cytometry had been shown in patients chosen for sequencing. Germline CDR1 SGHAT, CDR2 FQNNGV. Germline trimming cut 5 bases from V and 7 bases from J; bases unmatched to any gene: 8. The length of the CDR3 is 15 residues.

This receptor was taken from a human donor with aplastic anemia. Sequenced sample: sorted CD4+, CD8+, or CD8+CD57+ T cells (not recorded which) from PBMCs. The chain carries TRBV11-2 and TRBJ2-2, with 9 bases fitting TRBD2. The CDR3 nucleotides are TGTGCCAGCAGCCCGGGACTAGCTGTGGGCGGGGAGCTGTTTTTT. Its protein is CASSPGLAVGGELFF.